These 30 T cell receptor beta chains were all obtained from the same sample, sequenced in a study of T-cell reconstitution after alpha-beta-depleted transplantation in children. Researchers prepared the TCRbeta library using unique molecular identifiers, the study reports. A single record per CDR3 protein comes from TCRdb applying MiXCR to the PCR reads. The sample comprises some 520,000 distinct CDR3 sequences, 30% to 35% of which are singletons, and 2.4% rests with the top ten. Specimen: PBMCs from the stem cell graft donor, collected from the stem cell graft. The receptor source for this set is a human donor who donated a stem cell graft to a child with aplastic anemia.

This clonotype appeared a few times. This sequence joins TRBV12-3 or TRBV12-4 and TRBJ1-1; D gene ambiguous. The CDR3 length is 12 residues. V lost 5 bases, J lost 4 bases, and 8 bases lay in between. CDR3 DNA: TGTGCCAGCAGTGCCGTAATCACTGAAGCTTTCTTT. Residues: CASSAVITEAFF.

This clonotype has only a few counts. DNA for the CDR3: TGTGCCAGCTCAGCGACGGCCCCGAACACCGGGGAGCTGTTTTTT. This codes for CASSATAPNTGELFF. The V call is TRBV18, the J call TRBJ2-2; D remains ambiguous. With 5 bases removed from V and 0 bases from J, the gap between germline ends came to 10 bases. Germline lookup yields CDR1 KGHSH and CDR2 LQKENI. The CDR3 sequence is 15 residues long.

In its sample, this clonotype was seen a few times. This chain links TRBV6-5 with TRBJ2-5; no reliable D call. Germline CDR1 MNHEY, CDR2 SVGAGI. The CDR3 extends over 11 amino acids. V gave up 6 bases and J gave up 4 bases, with 6 bases separating them. CDR3 sequence reads: CASRALETQYF. CDR3 nucleotides: TGTGCCAGCAGGGCTCTAGAGACCCAGTACTTC.

This chain links TRBV19 with TRBJ1-4; no clear D. Germline values: CDR1 LNHDA, CDR2 SQIVND (reference sequence). V gave up 6 bases and J gave up 8 bases, with 22 bases separating them. The CDR3 is 16 amino acids. CDR3: CASRTHGASFGEKLFF. The CDR3 DNA reads as TGTGCCAGTAGGACCCATGGCGCCTCGTTCGGGGAAAAACTGTTTTTT.

The chain links TRBV15 to TRBJ2-2; D uncertain. The CDR3 contains 13 residues. The germline V gene encodes CDR1 LNHNV and CDR2 YYDKDF (reference sequence). Trimming cost V 5 bases and J 1 base, with 5 bases left between them. CDR3 in amino acids: CATSGMNTGELFF. The CDR3 coding sequence is TGTGCCACCAGCGGCATGAACACCGGGGAGCTGTTTTTT. The variable domain in full, completed from reference TRBV15 and TRBJ2-2, reads DAMVIQNPRYQVTQFGKPVTLSCSQTLNHNVMYWYQQKSSQAPKLLFHYYDKDFNNEADTPDNFQSRRPNTSFCFLDIRSPGLGDTAMYLCATSGMNTGELFFGEGSRLTVL.

In this sample, this clonotype turned up once. The V gene is TRBV28, the J gene TRBJ1-1, with D maybe TRBD1 (6 bases). Per germline, CDR1 MDHEN and CDR2 SYDVKM. The CDR3 is made up of 15 amino acids. The germline V and J ends were trimmed by 2 bases and 5 bases, with 15 bases remaining between them. The DNA of the CDR3 is TGTGCCAGCAGTTTAGGGGGCGCGGGAGGTACTGAAGCTTTCTTT. As protein: CASSLGGAGGTEAFF.

This clonotype was found a few times. The chain is built from TRBV5-1 and TRBJ1-5; D may be TRBD1 (6 bases). The ends were cut back, 2 bases at V and 3 bases at J, with 9 bases in the middle. The germline V gene encodes CDR1 SGHRS and CDR2 YFSETQ. The CDR3 extends over 14 amino acids. In DNA, the CDR3 is TGCGCCAGCAGCTTAACAGGGATCAATCAGCCCCAGCATTTT. As protein: CASSLTGINQPQHF.

This clonotype was observed a handful of times. The chain carries TRBV12-3 or TRBV12-4 and TRBJ2-5, with D maybe TRBD2 (5 bases). The ends were cut back, 5 bases at V and 9 bases at J, with 10 bases in the middle. The length of the CDR3 is 11 residues. Here the CDR3 DNA reads TGTGCCAGCAGTAGCGGCCCGGCCCAGTACTTC. Protein product: CASSSGPAQYF.

V and J are TRBV25-1 and TRBJ1-2, with D possibly being TRBD1 (5 bases). The CDR3 length is 14 residues. The germline gives CDR1 MGHDK, CDR2 SYGVNS. V lost 2 bases, J lost 7 bases, and 14 bases lay in between. CDR3 nucleotide sequence: TGTGCCAGCAGTGAAGCGGGACTCCCGAGTGGCTACACCTTC. Translation gives CASSEAGLPSGYTF.

The chain combines TRBV7-2 with TRBJ1-1, with D perhaps matching TRBD1 (5 bases). The V end lost 5 bases, the J end lost 7 bases, and 14 bases lay between the germline ends. The V gene's germline CDR1 is SGHTA and CDR2 FQGNSA. The CDR3 loop spans 13 amino acids. In DNA, the CDR3 is TGTGCCAGCAGCCCCGACGGGGCAGATGAAGCTTTCTTT. Translated, it gives CASSPDGADEAFF.

The chain employs TRBV4-3 and TRBJ2-6, with a weak D call TRBD1 (5 bases). The V and J ends lost 1 base and 4 bases respectively, with 8 bases between them. The CDR3 has 15 residues. CDR1 is LGHNA and CDR2 is YSLEER in the germline V gene. The CDR3 here is CASSQVGPGANVLTF. The CDR3 nucleotides are TGCGCCAGCAGCCAAGTGGGGCCGGGGGCCAACGTCCTGACTTTC.

This chain joins TRBV12-3 or TRBV12-4 and TRBJ2-1; D is tentatively TRBD1 or TRBD2 (6 bases each). The CDR3 is 11 amino acids. With 3 bases removed from V and 15 bases from J, the gap between germline ends came to 12 bases. CDR3 in amino acids: CASSLGGWAFF. The CDR3 bases are TGTGCCAGCAGTTTGGGGGGCTGGGCGTTCTTC.

The sample holds a few counts of this clonotype. This chain connects TRBV5-4 to TRBJ2-7, with TRBD2 matching over 8 bases. The germline V gene encodes CDR1 SGHNT and CDR2 YYREEE (reference sequence). The CDR3 is 15 amino acids. J lost 5 bases, V lost 1 base, and 8 bases had no gene match. The CDR3 region is CASSLKRELFDEQYF. CDR3 nucleotides: TGTGCCAGCAGCTTGAAGCGGGAGTTGTTTGACGAGCAGTACTTC.

V and J are TRBV18 and TRBJ2-1; possibly TRBD2 for D (6 bases). Germline V gives CDR1 KGHSH, CDR2 LQKENI. Deletions cut 8 bases from V and 3 bases from J, with 14 bases between. CDR3 length equals 14 residues. CDR3 sequence reads: CASRVGGVYNEQFF. The CDR3 DNA follows: TGTGCCAGCCGCGTAGGAGGGGTCTACAATGAGCAGTTCTTC.

This clonotype appeared a few times. V and J are TRBV30 and TRBJ1-5; D is ambiguous. V dropped 1 base and J dropped 10 bases, with 8 bases sitting between them. CDR3 length equals 11 residues. CDR1 GTSNPN and CDR2 SVGIG come from the germline V gene (reference sequence). The CDR3 reads CAWSGGGPQHF. DNA for the CDR3: TGTGCCTGGAGTGGGGGAGGACCCCAGCATTTT.

The chain employs TRBV19 and TRBJ1-6; D perhaps matches TRBD1 (5 bases). V was shortened by 8 bases and J by 5 bases, with 19 bases between the two germline ends. Germline values: CDR1 LNHDA, CDR2 SQIVND (reference sequence). The CDR3 loop spans 16 amino acids. CDR3 in DNA: TGTGCCAGTTCCCGGGAGGGGACGGTGAATAATTCACCCCTCCACTTT. This codes for CASSREGTVNNSPLHF.

In its sample, this clonotype was seen a few times. V is TRBV29-1 and J is TRBJ2-3; 11 nucleotides match TRBD1. This CDR3 is 16 amino acids long. CDR1 and CDR2 (germline): SQVTM, ANQGSEA. V lost 6 bases and J lost 2; bases outside the gene matches: 10. The CDR3 loop reads CSVAGTGGRSTDTQYF. The DNA for the CDR3 is TGCAGCGTAGCCGGGACAGGGGGAAGGTCCACAGATACGCAGTATTTT.

There are a few counts of this clonotype. The rearrangement uses TRBV7-2 and TRBJ2-3, with 7 positions matching TRBD2. Germline V gene sequence: CDR1 SGHTA, CDR2 FQGNSA. This CDR3 is built from 15 residues. V shed 8 bases, J shed 4 bases, and the junction held 12 bases outside the gene matches. The CDR3 sequence: CASGGGRASADTQYF. As DNA, the CDR3 is TGTGCCAGCGGGGGAGGGAGGGCAAGTGCAGATACGCAGTATTTT.

The chain couples TRBV27 to TRBJ2-1; no clear D. CDR1 MNHEY and CDR2 SMNVEV come from the germline V gene (reference sequence). The CDR3 is made up of 16 amino acids. V shed 2 bases and J shed 6 bases, with 17 bases lying between them. The CDR3 nucleotides read TGTGCCAGCAGTTTACAATGGGGTCGGAAGACCAATGAGCAGTTCTTC. Amino acids: CASSLQWGRKTNEQFF.

There are a few counts of this clonotype. The genes are TRBV29-1 and TRBJ2-1, with D perhaps matching TRBD1 (6 bases). The CDR3 length is 15 residues. V lost 5 bases and J 0 bases, leaving 14 bases between the germline ends. Germline V gene lookup returns CDR1 SQVTM and CDR2 ANQGSEA. CDR3 bases: TGCAGCGTTAAACTACAGGGAAACTCCTACAATGAGCAGTTCTTC. Its protein is CSVKLQGNSYNEQFF.

The chain recombines TRBV5-1 with TRBJ2-1, with TRBD2 matching over 11 bases. The germline V gene has CDR1 SGHRS and CDR2 YFSETQ. V lost 6 bases to trimming and J lost 14 bases; unmatched junction nucleotides: 13. CDR3 length equals 14 residues. The CDR3 nucleotides read TGCGCCAGCAAGCCCGGGACTAGCGGAGGCGAGGAGTTCTTC. Its translation: CASKPGTSGGEEFF.

This clonotype was counted a few times. The V and J genes are TRBV4-2 and TRBJ2-5, with unresolved D. CDR3 length: 15 amino acids. Germline V lookup: CDR1 LGHNA, CDR2 YNFKEQ. Trimming took off 0 bases at V and 5 bases at J, with 13 bases between the two ends. In nucleotides, the CDR3 is TGTGCCAGCAGCCAAGAGGGGTCAAGGAGCGAGACCCAGTACTTC. It codes for CASSQEGSRSETQYF.

This clonotype has only a few counts. J is TRBJ1-4 and V is TRBV30; D is uncertain. The ends were cut back, 1 base at V and 11 bases at J, with 8 bases in the middle. This CDR3 is built from 11 residues. Germline V lookup: CDR1 GTSNPN, CDR2 SVGIG (reference sequence). This CDR3 reads CAWSDQWKLFF. The CDR3 region has the DNA TGTGCCTGGAGTGATCAGTGGAAACTGTTTTTT.

Only a few counts were recorded for this clonotype. This sequence joins TRBV11-1 and TRBJ2-3; 14 positions agree with TRBD2. The junction had 7 bases not matched to a gene; V was cut back by 5 bases and J by 0 bases. Germline values: CDR1 SGHAT, CDR2 FQDESV (reference sequence). The CDR3 is 18 amino acids. The CDR3 spells CASSTGLAGATSTDTQYF. The CDR3 coding sequence is TGTGCCAGCAGCACGGGACTAGCGGGGGCTACTAGCACAGATACGCAGTATTTT.

CDR3 amino acids: CSATDPSGRGNEQFF. The CDR3, as DNA: TGCAGTGCTACAGATCCTAGCGGGAGGGGCAATGAGCAGTTCTTC. The V and J genes are TRBV20-1 and TRBJ2-1; 12 bases are a match to TRBD2. The CDR3 length is 15 residues. Germline-derived CDR1 and CDR2 are DFQATT and SNEGSKA (reference sequence). The V segment lost 4 bases and the J segment 6 bases; nucleotides outside the gene matches: 7.

V gene TRBV14 combines with J gene TRBJ2-5, with D perhaps TRBD1 or TRBD2 (5 bases each). Germline loops: CDR1 SGHDN, CDR2 FVKESK. The V and J ends lost 4 bases and 4 bases respectively, with 16 bases between them. The length of the CDR3 is 15 residues. The DNA for the CDR3 is TGTGCCAGCAGCCCGGGACCCACCCTTCGAGAGACCCAGTACTTC. It specifies CASSPGPTLRETQYF.

This chain joins TRBV28 and TRBJ2-7; possible D gene TRBD2, 5 bases. With 5 bases removed from V and 3 bases from J, the gap between germline ends came to 11 bases. The germline gives CDR1 MDHEN, CDR2 SYDVKM. This CDR3 has 13 residues. The CDR3 DNA sequence: TGTGCCAGCAGTCACGGACGGGGCTACGAGCAGTACTTC. Translated: CASSHGRGYEQYF.

V is TRBV30 and J is TRBJ2-1; TRBD2 agrees at 9 bases. The CDR3 loop spans 14 amino acids. J was trimmed by 4 bases and V by 7 bases; bases with no gene match: 8. Germline V lookup: CDR1 GTSNPN, CDR2 SVGIG (reference sequence). The CDR3 sequence is CALISGSTYNEQFF. The CDR3 DNA follows: TGTGCCTTAATTAGCGGGAGTACATACAATGAGCAGTTCTTC.

This clonotype was detected a few times. The rearrangement links TRBV5-1 to TRBJ1-1; D unclear. This CDR3 has 14 amino acids. V lost 4 bases, J lost 0 bases, and 10 bases lay in between. Per germline, CDR1 SGHRS and CDR2 YFSETQ. The CDR3 here is CASSQGRLNTEAFF. DNA for the CDR3: TGCGCCAGCAGCCAAGGACGGTTGAACACTGAAGCTTTCTTT.

The chain recombines TRBV6-2 or TRBV6-3 with TRBJ1-1; D gene ambiguous. Germline CDR1 is MNHEY and CDR2 is SVGEGT. V shed 0 bases and J shed 6 bases, with 8 bases lying between them. The CDR3 covers 13 residues. CDR3 nucleotides: TGTGCCAGCAGTTACTCGATGACACCTGAAGCTTTCTTT. Translation: CASSYSMTPEAFF.